This TCR beta chain is from a study of regulatory T cells in long-lasting Graves disease. The time point denotes: persistent/refractory GD, antithyroid drugs over 5 years with positive TRAb. TCR sequences were obtained from RNA taken from PBMCs. Arm-PCR with iRepertoire HTBI primers amplified the CDR3 regions for these TCR beta libraries. TCRdb recomputed calls from the multiplex PCR reads with MiXCR, one row per CDR3 protein. Among around 460,000 distinct CDR3 sequences listed, 22% were seen once. CDR1 is SGHAT, CDR2 FQNNGV, per germline. J lost 2 bases, V lost 5 bases, and 14 bases had no gene match. The CDR3 runs 17 residues. As for this clonotype: Its antigen remains unknown.

Findings of the study overall: Graves' patients with persistent disease showed TCR diversity lower than patients newly diagnosed. Persistent disease was characterized by preferential usage of TRBV28, TRBJ1-2 and TRBJ2-5. The analysis examined peripheral blood only and excluded thyroid tissue.

The sample here was peripheral blood mononuclear cells (PBMCs), taken when the disease was refractory, from a patient treated with antithyroid drugs. The chain is built from TRBV11-2 and TRBJ2-7; 8 bases align to TRBD2. This TCR was sampled from a female donor with Graves disease. CDR3 DNA sequence: TGTGCCAGCAGCCCCCGGGGTAGCGGGGACCTACCCTACGAGCAGTACTTC. Its translation: CASSPRGSGDLPYEQYF.